The rows below give T cell receptor beta chains drawn from one sample of a study of blood T cell repertoires in COVID-19. Generated by immunoSEQ multiplex PCR, the TCRdb table keeps only in-frame clones and is missing some. The data contain fewer than 250,000 clones, about 80% of them singletons. Sequencing was carried out using peripheral blood. These receptor sequences come from a woman aged 40 to 50 with active or convalescent COVID-19. The conserved cysteine and the conserved F or W are not part of the CDR3 here. Each record gives: J gene, V gene, CDR3 protein.

J: TRBJ2-2
V: TRBV4-2
CDR3: ASSQSGAQGDTGELF

J: TRBJ1-1
V: TRBV6-5
CDR3: ASSYPGGWTEAF

J: TRBJ1-2
V: TRBV7-2
CDR3: ASSFNQGYGYT

J: TRBJ1-1
V: TRBV28
CDR3: ASSSRQKPTGLSF

J: TRBJ2-6
V: TRBV5-1
CDR3: ASRPSTGVSGANVLT

J: TRBJ1-2
V: TRBV7-2
CDR3: ASSLVVLTVGTAYGYT

J: TRBJ1-3
V: TRBV27
CDR3: ASSPRMNSGNTIY

J: TRBJ2-3
V: TRBV9
CDR3: ASSVRGTSGYLTDTQY

J: TRBJ2-3
V: TRBV19
CDR3: ASGGLRLTDTQY

J: TRBJ2-7
V: TRBV5-1
CDR3: ASSFPDRGVTYEQY

J: TRBJ1-2
V: TRBV5-4
CDR3: ASSMRTASFYGYT

J: TRBJ1-2
V: TRBV29-1
CDR3: SVHSRNGYT

J: TRBJ2-6
V: TRBV30
CDR3: AWSRGAGANVLT

J: TRBJ2-5
V: TRBV7-2
CDR3: ASSLISLSGETQY

J: TRBJ1-3
V: TRBV6-5
CDR3: ASRPQGMAGNTIY

J: TRBJ1-3
V: TRBV7-9
CDR3: ASQGTAGNTIY

J: TRBJ2-7
V: TRBV6-2/TRBV6-3
CDR3: ASSNGQSSY

J: TRBJ2-3
V: TRBV18
CDR3: ASSRAGPPDTQY

J: TRBJ2-7
V: TRBV19
CDR3: ASSIGRGGYEQY

J: TRBJ2-2
V: TRBV18
CDR3: ASSPPGTSGGAGELF

J: TRBJ2-5
V: TRBV5-4
CDR3: ASSRGTAQETQY

J: TRBJ1-3
V: TRBV6-5
CDR3: ASISGGWAGNTIY

J: TRBJ2-7
V: TRBV23-1
CDR3: ASSRPGAGTGLYEQY

J: TRBJ1-1
V: TRBV30
CDR3: AWRNIGAF

J: TRBJ1-2
V: TRBV2
CDR3: ASSTGQFYGYT

J: TRBJ1-6
V: TRBV28
CDR3: ATQGLHNSPLH

J: TRBJ1-1
V: TRBV6-5
CDR3: ASSIRNTEAF

J: TRBJ1-2
V: TRBV3-1/TRBV3-2
CDR3: ASSLSSRDSGDGYT

J: TRBJ1-4
V: TRBV29-1
CDR3: SVRLRASQEKLF

J: TRBJ2-7
V: TRBV10-3
CDR3: AISESGSGRAYEQY

J: TRBJ2-3
V: TRBV5-1
CDR3: ASSLIRTSGAGADTQY

J: TRBJ2-3
V: TRBV5-1
CDR3: ASSRQGPSDTQY

J: TRBJ1-1
V: TRBV6-4
CDR3: ASSVESNTEAF